This TCR beta chain emerged from a study of blood T cells in healthy people across ages. Next came a second PCR, run for roughly 7 to 12 cycles, which used a sample-barcoded 5' primer along with a J-beta primer mix. Unique molecular identifiers of 12 random nucleotides labeled each cDNA. TCRdb redid the calling of the 5' RACE reads with MiXCR, one entry per CDR3 protein. The sample has about 1.5 million distinct CDR3 sequences, approximately 42% seen once. The CDR3 length is 15 residues. The source is a woman younger than 35 in good health. The sequenced sample consisted of blood. The genes are TRBV21-1 and TRBJ2-3. TRBV21-1 is tagged as a pseudogene. CDR3 DNA sequence: TGTGCCAGCAGCATACGGACCCTAAGCGCAGATACGCAGTATTTT. It translates to CASSIRTLSADTQYF.